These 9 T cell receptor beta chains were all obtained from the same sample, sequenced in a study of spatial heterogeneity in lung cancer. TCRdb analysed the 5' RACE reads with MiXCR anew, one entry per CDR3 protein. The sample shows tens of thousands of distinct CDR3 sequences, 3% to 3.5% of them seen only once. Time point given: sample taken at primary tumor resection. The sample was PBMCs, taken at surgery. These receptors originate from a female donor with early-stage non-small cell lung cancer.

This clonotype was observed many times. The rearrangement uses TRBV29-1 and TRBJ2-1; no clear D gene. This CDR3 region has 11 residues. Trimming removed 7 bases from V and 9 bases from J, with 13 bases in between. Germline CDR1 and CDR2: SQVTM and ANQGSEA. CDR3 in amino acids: CSAPERTEQFF. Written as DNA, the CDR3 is TGCAGCGCCCCGGAGAGGACTGAGCAGTTCTTC.

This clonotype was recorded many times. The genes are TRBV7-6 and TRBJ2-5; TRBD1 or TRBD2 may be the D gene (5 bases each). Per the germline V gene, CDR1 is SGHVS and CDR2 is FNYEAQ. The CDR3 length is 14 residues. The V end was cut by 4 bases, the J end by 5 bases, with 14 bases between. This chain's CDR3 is CASSSPYGAETQYF. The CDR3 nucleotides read TGTGCCAGCAGCTCCCCGTACGGGGCGGAGACCCAGTACTTC.

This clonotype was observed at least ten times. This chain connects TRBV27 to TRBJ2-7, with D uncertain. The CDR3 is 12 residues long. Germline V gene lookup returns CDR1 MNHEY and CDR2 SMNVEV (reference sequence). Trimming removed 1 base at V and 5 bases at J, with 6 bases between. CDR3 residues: CASSLLGNEQYF. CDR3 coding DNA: TGTGCCAGCAGTTTATTAGGGAACGAGCAGTACTTC.

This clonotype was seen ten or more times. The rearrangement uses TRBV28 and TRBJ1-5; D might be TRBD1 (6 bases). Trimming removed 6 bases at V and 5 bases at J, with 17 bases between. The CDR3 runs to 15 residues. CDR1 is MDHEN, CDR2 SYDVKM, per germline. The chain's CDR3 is CASRATGGLHQPQHF. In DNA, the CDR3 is TGTGCCAGCAGGGCGACGGGGGGGCTCCATCAGCCCCAGCATTTT.

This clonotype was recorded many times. CDR3 residues: CSARGFPDSNYGYTF. The CDR3 region has the DNA TGCAGTGCTAGAGGGTTCCCAGACAGTAACTATGGCTACACCTTC. The chain employs TRBV20-1 and TRBJ1-2; a weak D match, TRBD1 (5 bases). Germline CDR1 and CDR2: DFQATT and SNEGSKA (reference sequence). The V and J ends lost 1 base and 1 base respectively, with 13 bases between them. The CDR3 length is 15 residues.

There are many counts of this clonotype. CDR3 sequence (DNA): TGTGCCAGCTCAGAGGCGTGGGCTAGCGACACCGGGGAGCTGTTTTTT. Amino acids: CASSEAWASDTGELFF. V is TRBV9 and J is TRBJ2-2; TRBD2 might be the D (6 bases). V was shortened by 7 bases and J by 3 bases, with 19 bases between the two germline ends. Germline V gives CDR1 SGDLS, CDR2 YYNGEE. This CDR3 has 16 residues. The whole variable domain, filled in from reference TRBV9 and TRBJ2-2, reads DSGVTQTPKHLITATGQRVTLRCSPRSGDLSVYWYQQSLDQGLQFLIQYYNGEERAKGNILERFSAQQFPDLHSELNLSSLELGDSALYFCASSEAWASDTGELFFGEGSRLTVL.

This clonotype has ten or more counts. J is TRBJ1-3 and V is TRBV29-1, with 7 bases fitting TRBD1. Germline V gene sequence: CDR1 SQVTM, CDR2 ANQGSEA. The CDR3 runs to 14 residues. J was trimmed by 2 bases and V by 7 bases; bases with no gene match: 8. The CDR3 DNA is TGCAGCGCGACAGGGAGGCAAGCTGGAAACACCATATATTTT. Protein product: CSATGRQAGNTIYF.

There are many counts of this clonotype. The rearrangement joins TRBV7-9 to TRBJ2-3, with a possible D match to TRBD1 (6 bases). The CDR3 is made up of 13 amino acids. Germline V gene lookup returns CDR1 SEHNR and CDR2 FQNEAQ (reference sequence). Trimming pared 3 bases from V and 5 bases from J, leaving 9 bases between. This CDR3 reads CASSLKQGDTQYF. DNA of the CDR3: TGTGCCAGCAGCTTGAAACAGGGAGATACGCAGTATTTT.

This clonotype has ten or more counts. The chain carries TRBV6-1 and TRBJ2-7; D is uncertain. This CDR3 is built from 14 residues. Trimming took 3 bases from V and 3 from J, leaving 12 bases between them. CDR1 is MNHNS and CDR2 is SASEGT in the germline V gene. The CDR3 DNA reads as TGTGCCAGCAGTGAGGGCCCCCGCAACTACGAGCAGTACTTC. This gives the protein CASSEGPRNYEQYF.